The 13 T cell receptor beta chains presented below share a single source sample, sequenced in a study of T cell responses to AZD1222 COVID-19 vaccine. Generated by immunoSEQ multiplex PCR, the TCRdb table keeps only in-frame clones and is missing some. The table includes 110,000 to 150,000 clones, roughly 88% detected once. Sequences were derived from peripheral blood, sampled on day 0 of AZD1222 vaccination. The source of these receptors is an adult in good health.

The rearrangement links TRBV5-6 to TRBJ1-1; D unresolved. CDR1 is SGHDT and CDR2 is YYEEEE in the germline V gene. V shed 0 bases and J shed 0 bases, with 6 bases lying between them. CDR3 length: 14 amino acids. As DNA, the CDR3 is TGTGCCAGCAGCTTGGATCGGATGAACACTGAAGCTTTCTTT. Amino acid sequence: CASSLDRMNTEAFF.

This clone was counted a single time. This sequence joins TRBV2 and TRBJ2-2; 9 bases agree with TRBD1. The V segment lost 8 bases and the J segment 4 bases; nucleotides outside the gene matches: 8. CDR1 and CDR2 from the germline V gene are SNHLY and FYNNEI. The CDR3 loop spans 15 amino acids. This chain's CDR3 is CASGVGTGITGELFF. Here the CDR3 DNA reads TGTGCCAGCGGAGTGGGGACAGGGATCACCGGGGAGCTGTTTTTT.

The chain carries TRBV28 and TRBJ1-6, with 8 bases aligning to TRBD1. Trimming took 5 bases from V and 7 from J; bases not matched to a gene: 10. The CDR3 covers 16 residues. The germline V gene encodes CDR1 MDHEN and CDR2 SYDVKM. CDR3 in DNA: TGTGCCAGCAGTACGATCCAGGGGGCCCACAATTCACCCCTCCACTTT. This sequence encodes CASSTIQGAHNSPLHF.

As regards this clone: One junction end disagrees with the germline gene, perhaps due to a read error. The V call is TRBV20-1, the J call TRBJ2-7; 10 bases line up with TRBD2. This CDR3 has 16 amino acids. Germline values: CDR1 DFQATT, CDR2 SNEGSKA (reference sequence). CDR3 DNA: TGCAGTGCTAGTTCTAGCGGGGGACCCCACTCCTCCGAGCAGTACTTC. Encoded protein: CSASSSGGPHSSEQYF.

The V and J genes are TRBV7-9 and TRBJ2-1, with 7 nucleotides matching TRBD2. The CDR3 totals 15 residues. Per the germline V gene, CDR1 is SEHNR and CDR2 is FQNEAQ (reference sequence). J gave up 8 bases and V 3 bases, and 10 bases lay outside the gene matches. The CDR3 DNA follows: TGTGCCAGCAGCTTGGGCGGGACTACCTTTGATGAGCAGTTCTTC. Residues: CASSLGGTTFDEQFF. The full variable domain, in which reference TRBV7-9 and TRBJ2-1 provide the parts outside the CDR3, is DTGVSQNPRHKITKRGQNVTFRCDPISEHNRLYWYRQTLGQGPEFLTYFQNEAQLEKSRLLSDRFSAERPKGSFSTLEIQRTEQGDSAMYLCASSLGGTTFDEQFFGPGTRLTVL.

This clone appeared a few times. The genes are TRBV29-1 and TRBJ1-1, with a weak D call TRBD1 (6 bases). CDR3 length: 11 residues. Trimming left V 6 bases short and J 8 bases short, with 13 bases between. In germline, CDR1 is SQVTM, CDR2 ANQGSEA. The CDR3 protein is CSVSYRVEAFF. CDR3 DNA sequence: TGCAGCGTATCCTACAGGGTAGAAGCTTTCTTT. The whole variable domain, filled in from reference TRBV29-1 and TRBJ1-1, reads SAVISQKPSRDICQRGTSLTIQCQVDSQVTMMFWYRQQPGQSLTLIATANQGSEATYESGFVIDKFPISRPNLTFSTLTVSNMSPEDSSIYLCSVSYRVEAFFGQGTRLTVV.

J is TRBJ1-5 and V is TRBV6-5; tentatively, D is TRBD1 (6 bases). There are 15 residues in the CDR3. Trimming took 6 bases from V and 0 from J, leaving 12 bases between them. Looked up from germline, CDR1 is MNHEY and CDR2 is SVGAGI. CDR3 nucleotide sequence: TGTGCCAGCAGAAACTACAGGGATAGCAATCAGCCCCAGCATTTT. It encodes CASRNYRDSNQPQHF.

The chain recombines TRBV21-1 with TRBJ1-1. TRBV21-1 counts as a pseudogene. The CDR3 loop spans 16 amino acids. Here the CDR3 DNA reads TGTGCCAGCAGCAAATTATTGGGACGTGTGAACACTGAAGCTTTCTTT. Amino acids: CASSKLLGRVNTEAFF.

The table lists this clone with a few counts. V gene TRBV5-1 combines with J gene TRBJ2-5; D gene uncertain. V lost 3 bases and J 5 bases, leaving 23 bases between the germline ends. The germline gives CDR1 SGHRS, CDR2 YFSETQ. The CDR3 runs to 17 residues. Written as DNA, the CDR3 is TGCGCCAGCAGCTCCCTTCCCCCGGACGGGTTGCAGGAGACCCAGTACTTC. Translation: CASSSLPPDGLQETQYF.

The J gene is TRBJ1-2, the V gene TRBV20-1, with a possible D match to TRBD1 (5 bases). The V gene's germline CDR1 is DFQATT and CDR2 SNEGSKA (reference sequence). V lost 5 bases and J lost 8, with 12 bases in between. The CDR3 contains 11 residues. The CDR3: CSAPLGVGYTF. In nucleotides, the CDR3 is TGCAGTGCTCCCCTGGGGGTCGGCTACACCTTC.

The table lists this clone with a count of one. The CDR3 sequence: CARRDRGTGELFF. CDR3 sequence (DNA): TGTGCCCGCCGGGACAGGGGGACCGGGGAGCTGTTTTTT. The chain combines TRBV2 with TRBJ2-2, with 11 bases aligning to TRBD1. In germline, CDR1 is SNHLY, CDR2 FYNNEI. This CDR3 spans 13 amino acids. Trimming removed 11 bases from V and 5 bases from J; junction bases left unmatched: 4.

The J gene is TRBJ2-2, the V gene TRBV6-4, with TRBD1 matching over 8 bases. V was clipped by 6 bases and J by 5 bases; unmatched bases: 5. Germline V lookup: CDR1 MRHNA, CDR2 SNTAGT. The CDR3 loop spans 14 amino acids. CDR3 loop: CASSEDRATGELFF. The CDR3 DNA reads TGTGCCAGCAGCGAGGACAGGGCTACCGGGGAGCTGTTTTTT.

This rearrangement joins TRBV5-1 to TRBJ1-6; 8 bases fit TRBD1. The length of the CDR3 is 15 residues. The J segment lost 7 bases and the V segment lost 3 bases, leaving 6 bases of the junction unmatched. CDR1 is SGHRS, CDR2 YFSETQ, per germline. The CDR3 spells CASSSQGAQNSPLHF. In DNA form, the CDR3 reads TGCGCCAGCAGCTCCCAGGGGGCGCAGAATTCACCCCTCCACTTT.